The next 15 T cell receptor beta chains were all read from a single sample in a study of blood T cell repertoires in COVID-19. Only in-frame clones appear in the TCRdb table, and some are missing; sequencing was by immunoSEQ multiplex PCR. The sample has 150,000 to 200,000 clones; around four fifths are singletons. The specimen was PBMCs or T cells enriched from blood (not recorded which). The receptor source for this set is a woman aged 60-70 years who had recovered from COVID-19.

V is TRBV29-1 and J is TRBJ2-2; a weak D match, TRBD2 (5 bases). This CDR3 is built from 12 residues. Germline loops: CDR1 SQVTM, CDR2 ANQGSEA. Between the trimmed V and J ends, which lost 2 bases and 5 bases, there was a span of 6 bases. CDR3: CSVERGTGELFF. As DNA, the CDR3 is TGCAGCGTTGAAAGAGGGACCGGGGAGCTGTTTTTT.

V gene TRBV3-1 (or the pseudogene TRBV3-2) combines with J gene TRBJ1-1, with 10 bases matching TRBD1. V shed 0 bases, J shed 8 bases, and the junction held 3 bases outside the gene matches. Germline assignment: CDR1 LGHDT and CDR2 YNNKEL (reference sequence). This CDR3 comprises 14 residues. CDR3 region: CASSQEDRGGEAFF. CDR3 sequence (DNA): TGTGCCAGCAGCCAAGAGGACAGGGGGGGGGAAGCTTTCTTT.

This clone was counted once. V usage is TRBV12-3 or TRBV12-4 and J usage is TRBJ1-1; D gene uncertain. The CDR3 loop spans 13 amino acids. The germline V and J ends were trimmed by 1 base and 5 bases, with 8 bases remaining between them. The CDR3, as DNA: TGTGCCAGCAGTTTAGGGGGAGGGACTGAAGCTTTCTTT. Translation: CASSLGGGTEAFF.

This chain connects TRBV5-1 to TRBJ2-5; TRBD1 matches at 11 bases. Germline V gene sequence: CDR1 SGHRS, CDR2 YFSETQ. J was trimmed by 4 bases and V by 3 bases; bases with no gene match: 5. CDR3 length: 15 amino acids. The CDR3 region is CASSWTGGMGETQYF. The CDR3 DNA reads TGCGCCAGCAGCTGGACAGGGGGCATGGGAGAGACCCAGTACTTC.

The chain joins TRBV5-1 to TRBJ1-1; D not resolved. Germline loops: CDR1 SGHRS, CDR2 YFSETQ. Trimming cost V 4 bases and J 1 base, with 11 bases left between them. The CDR3 runs 14 residues. CDR3 protein: CASSMRAGNTEAFF. CDR3 bases: TGCGCCAGCAGCATGCGGGCGGGGAACACTGAAGCTTTCTTT.

The chain links TRBV5-1 to TRBJ1-6; D ambiguous. The CDR3 runs to 17 residues. With 0 bases removed from V and 0 bases from J, the gap between germline ends came to 10 bases. CDR1 is SGHRS and CDR2 is YFSETQ in the germline V gene. CDR3 DNA sequence: TGCGCCAGCAGCTTGGGACAAGGGAGCTCCTATAATTCACCCCTCCACTTT. This sequence encodes CASSLGQGSSYNSPLHF.

The rearrangement uses TRBV7-9 and TRBJ2-1; TRBD2 might be the D (5 bases). The CDR3 contains 18 residues. The germline V gene encodes CDR1 SEHNR and CDR2 FQNEAQ (reference sequence). Between the trimmed V and J ends, which lost 1 base and 4 bases, there was a span of 20 bases. CDR3 bases: TGTGCCAGCAGCTTAGACCCCGCACTAGGTTCTCAATACAATGAGCAGTTCTTC. Its protein product is CASSLDPALGSQYNEQFF. Supplemented by reference TRBV7-9 and TRBJ2-1, the full variable domain reads DTGVSQNPRHKITKRGQNVTFRCDPISEHNRLYWYRQTLGQGPEFLTYFQNEAQLEKSRLLSDRFSAERPKGSFSTLEIQRTEQGDSAMYLCASSLDPALGSQYNEQFFGPGTRLTVL.

The chain joins TRBV12-5 to TRBJ2-7, with 8 bases fitting TRBD1. Trimming at V came to 3 bases and at J to 2 bases, leaving 9 bases not matched to a gene. Germline CDR1 LGHNT, CDR2 FRNRAP. The length of the CDR3 is 16 residues. The CDR3: CASGFPSGQVPYEQYF. The DNA of the CDR3 is TGTGCTAGTGGTTTTCCCTCGGGACAGGTCCCCTACGAGCAGTACTTC.

This clone was seen more than once but under ten times. The J gene is TRBJ2-2, the V gene TRBV11-3; TRBD1 matches 7 bases. Germline-derived CDR1 and CDR2 are SGHNT and YENEEA. This CDR3 contains 13 residues. With 5 bases clipped from V and 5 bases from J, the junction kept 2 bases outside the gene matches. CDR3 sequence (DNA): TGTGCCAGCAGCCGACAGGGAACCGGGGAGCTGTTTTTT. This sequence encodes CASSRQGTGELFF.

A note on this clone: The junction departs from the called germline gene at one end, perhaps through a read error. V usage is TRBV11-2 and J usage is TRBJ2-1; 8 bases map to TRBD2. Germline V lookup: CDR1 SGHAT, CDR2 FQNNGV. This CDR3 spans 14 amino acids. The CDR3 is CASRLAGLKNEQFF. The CDR3, as DNA: TGTGCCAGCAGATTAGCGGGACTAAAAAATGAGCAGTTCTTC.

The chain carries TRBV5-4 and TRBJ2-2; D might be TRBD1 (6 bases). CDR1 is SGHNT and CDR2 is YYREEE in the germline V gene (reference sequence). This CDR3 has 16 residues. V lost 4 bases, J lost 4 bases, and 17 bases lay in between. CDR3 bases: TGTGCCAGCAGCCCAGGAAATACAGGGCCCACCGGGGAGCTGTTTTTT. Translating it yields CASSPGNTGPTGELFF.

In DNA form, the CDR3 reads TGTGCCAGCAGCTCGATGACAGGGAACTATGGCTACACCTTC. Translation: CASSSMTGNYGYTF. The V and J genes are TRBV7-9 and TRBJ1-2, with 7 positions matching TRBD1. CDR1 SEHNR and CDR2 FQNEAQ come from the germline V gene (reference sequence). This CDR3 spans 14 amino acids. V was pared by 4 bases and J by 2 bases, with 4 bases of the junction left unmatched.

This chain connects TRBV5-1 to TRBJ2-5; possibly TRBD1 for D (6 bases). The germline V gene has CDR1 SGHRS and CDR2 YFSETQ. The V gene lost 2 bases and the J gene lost 0 bases, with 8 bases spanning the gap. There are 14 residues in the CDR3. CDR3 residues: CASSLQGNQETQYF. The CDR3, as DNA: TGCGCCAGCAGCTTACAGGGAAACCAAGAGACCCAGTACTTC.

V is TRBV27 and J is TRBJ1-3; TRBD1 is a possible D gene (5 bases). Germline V gene lookup returns CDR1 MNHEY and CDR2 SMNVEV (reference sequence). Trimming removed 4 bases from V and 3 bases from J, with 19 bases in between. The CDR3 is 17 amino acids. For the CDR3, the DNA is TGTGCCAGCAGTTCCCGTGGCGACAGAATGGTTGGAAACACCATATATTTT. Amino acids: CASSSRGDRMVGNTIYF.

The V and J genes are TRBV9 and TRBJ1-2; perhaps TRBD1 as D (5 bases). Germline-derived CDR1 and CDR2 are SGDLS and YYNGEE. This CDR3 has 16 residues. V lost 3 bases and J lost 4, with 19 bases in between. This CDR3 is CASSATGSDASYGYTF. The CDR3 bases are TGTGCCAGCAGCGCCACAGGCTCCGATGCCTCCTATGGCTACACCTTC.